These 27 T cell receptor beta chains originate from one sample sequenced in a study of T cell responses to AZD1222 COVID-19 vaccine. This table comes from immunoSEQ multiplex PCR, and its TCRdb copy is limited to in-frame clones, with some not included. The repertoire consists of roughly 67,000 clones, with 80% to 90% occurring once and the leading ten covering roughly 28%. The starting material was peripheral blood, obtained 28 days after the second AZD1222 dose. Receptors were obtained from an adult who received the AZD1222 COVID-19 vaccine.

J is TRBJ1-1 and V is TRBV19; 7 nucleotides agree with TRBD1. The CDR3 runs 13 residues. Per the germline V gene, CDR1 is LNHDA and CDR2 is SQIVND (reference sequence). Trimming removed 9 bases from V and 0 bases from J; junction bases left unmatched: 4. The CDR3 sequence: CASRDSLNTEAFF. As DNA, the CDR3 is TGTGCCAGCCGGGACAGCTTGAACACTGAAGCTTTCTTT.

The CDR3 sequence is CASSWTGPDTGELFF. The CDR3 nucleotides read TGCGCCAGCAGCTGGACCGGACCCGACACCGGGGAGCTGTTTTTT. The chain links TRBV5-1 to TRBJ2-2; D remains ambiguous. V was shortened by 3 bases and J by 3 bases, with 12 bases between the two germline ends. The CDR3 loop spans 15 amino acids. Germline CDR1 reads SGHRS; CDR2 reads YFSETQ.

This rearrangement joins TRBV24-1 to TRBJ1-5; D is unclear. The CDR3 runs to 13 residues. V lost 5 bases, J lost 3 bases, and 7 bases lay in between. Germline V lookup: CDR1 KGHDR, CDR2 SFDVKD. The CDR3 nucleotides are TGTGCCACCAGTGCTTTACCCAATCAGCCCCAGCATTTT. Translated: CATSALPNQPQHF.

This sequence joins TRBV3-1 (or the pseudogene TRBV3-2) and TRBJ1-4; no reliable D call. Germline CDR1 LGHDT, CDR2 YNNKEL (reference sequence). This CDR3 comprises 16 residues. The V end lost 4 bases, the J end lost 0 bases, and 12 bases lay between the germline ends. The CDR3 region has the DNA TGTGCCAGCAGCCCCCGGATAGCCACAACTAATGAAAAACTGTTTTTT. Translating it yields CASSPRIATTNEKLFF.

This rearrangement joins TRBV4-2 to TRBJ2-5, with D perhaps TRBD1 (6 bases). This CDR3 is 18 amino acids long. V lost 4 bases to trimming and J lost 0 bases, with 21 bases between them. CDR1 LGHNA and CDR2 YNFKEQ come from the germline V gene. CDR3 protein: CASSPGSQDSDNQETQYF. The CDR3 nucleotides read TGTGCCAGCAGCCCCGGCAGTCAGGACAGCGATAACCAAGAGACCCAGTACTTC.

This clone was counted a few times. The chain combines TRBV2 with TRBJ2-3, with 7 nucleotides matching TRBD1. Germline V gives CDR1 SNHLY, CDR2 FYNNEI. The trim removed 7 bases at V and 2 bases at J, leaving 6 bases unmatched. The CDR3 extends over 14 amino acids. CDR3 DNA sequence: TGTGCCAGCAAAGACAGGGCTTACACAGATACGCAGTATTTT. Translated: CASKDRAYTDTQYF.

This clone was counted a single time. The chain has TRBV29-1 and TRBJ1-2; D gene uncertain. The CDR3 runs to 13 residues. Germline loops: CDR1 SQVTM, CDR2 ANQGSEA. Trimming cost V 6 bases and J 7 bases, with 18 bases left between them. The CDR3 protein is CSVPGARMSGYTF. The CDR3, as DNA: TGCAGCGTACCGGGTGCCAGGATGAGTGGCTACACCTTC.

V usage is TRBV5-1 and J usage is TRBJ1-1; a possible D gene is TRBD1 (6 bases). Trimming pared 4 bases from V and 4 bases from J, leaving 11 bases between. The CDR3 length is 13 residues. Germline V gene lookup returns CDR1 SGHRS and CDR2 YFSETQ. The CDR3 DNA sequence: TGCGCCAGCAGCGCCTCAGGGGCCACTGAAGCTTTCTTT. It codes for CASSASGATEAFF.

This chain joins TRBV5-6 and TRBJ2-7; tentatively, D is TRBD1 or TRBD2 (5 bases each). Germline loops: CDR1 SGHDT, CDR2 YYEEEE. With 4 bases removed from V and 4 bases from J, the gap between germline ends came to 12 bases. The CDR3 consists of 13 residues. DNA of the CDR3: TGTGCCAGCAGCAAGGGGACGGATTACGAGCAGTACTTC. Encoded protein: CASSKGTDYEQYF.

CDR3 nucleotide sequence: TGTGCCAGTAGTACCCAGATTAGCACAGATACGCAGTATTTT. It codes for CASSTQISTDTQYF. The chain couples TRBV19 to TRBJ2-3; D is ambiguous. The V gene lost 4 bases and the J gene lost 0 bases, with 8 bases spanning the gap. Germline CDR1 reads LNHDA; CDR2 reads SQIVND (reference sequence). The CDR3 runs to 14 residues. The full variable domain, rest sourced from reference TRBV19 and TRBJ2-3, is DGGITQSPKYLFRKEGQNVTLSCEQNLNHDAMYWYRQDPGQGLRLIYYSQIVNDFQKGDIAEGYSVSREKKESFPLTVTSAQKNPTAFYLCASSTQISTDTQYFGPGTRLTVL.

The chain couples TRBV28 to TRBJ2-1; possibly TRBD1 for D (6 bases). The germline V and J ends were trimmed by 6 bases and 6 bases, with 15 bases remaining between them. The CDR3 is made up of 14 amino acids. CDR1 MDHEN and CDR2 SYDVKM come from the germline V gene. CDR3 DNA sequence: TGTGCCAGCAGGGCACAGGGTCGGGCCAATGAGCAGTTCTTC. It translates to CASRAQGRANEQFF.

This chain links TRBV5-4 with TRBJ1-1; the D gene is possibly TRBD1 (5 bases). This CDR3 is 12 amino acids long. Germline V gene sequence: CDR1 SGHNT, CDR2 YYREEE (reference sequence). Trimming removed 10 bases from V and 3 bases from J, with 13 bases in between. CDR3 DNA sequence: TGTGCCTCAAGAGTGGGGGACACTGAAGCTTTCTTT. Translating gives CASRVGDTEAFF. The entire variable domain, with the rest obtained from reference TRBV5-4 and TRBJ1-1, is as follows: ETGVTQSPTHLIKTRGQQVTLRCSSQSGHNTVSWYQQALGQGPQFIFQYYREEENGRGNFPPRFSGLQFPNYSSELNVNALELDDSALYLCASRVGDTEAFFGQGTRLTVV.

The rearrangement links TRBV7-8 to TRBJ1-4, with unresolved D. This CDR3 is built from 14 residues. V was clipped by 5 bases and J by 8 bases, with 15 bases between them. CDR1 is SGHVS, CDR2 FQNEAQ, per germline. CDR3: CASSRDILGEKLFF. DNA of the CDR3: TGTGCCAGCAGCCGAGACATCCTGGGGGAAAAACTGTTTTTT.

J is TRBJ2-1 and V is TRBV13; maybe TRBD2 (6 bases). The V gene's germline CDR1 is PRHDT and CDR2 FYEKMQ (reference sequence). V was cut by 0 bases and J by 4 bases, with 19 bases left in between. This CDR3 spans 18 amino acids. CDR3 amino acids: CASSLGLGGAGTYNEQFF. In DNA form, the CDR3 reads TGTGCCAGCAGCTTAGGCCTAGGTGGTGCGGGAACATACAATGAGCAGTTCTTC.

The rearrangement joins TRBV11-2 to TRBJ1-4; D gene unclear. Germline V gene data show CDR1 as SGHAT and CDR2 as FQNNGV. The CDR3 runs to 12 residues. With 2 bases removed from V and 13 bases from J, the gap between germline ends came to 11 bases. Here the CDR3 DNA reads TGTGCCAGCAGCTTATTGCCGGAGAGACTGTTTTTT. It codes for CASSLLPERLFF.

There are a few counts of this clone. The chain has TRBV24-1 and TRBJ2-7, with 10 bases fitting TRBD2. V lost 1 base and J lost 6; bases outside the gene matches: 5. Germline V CDR1 and CDR2: KGHDR, SFDVKD. The CDR3 has 15 amino acids. CDR3: CATSDFLAGDGEQYF. CDR3 DNA sequence: TGTGCCACCAGTGATTTTCTAGCGGGAGATGGCGAGCAGTACTTC.

The chain recombines TRBV10-3 with TRBJ1-2; 8 nucleotides agree with TRBD1. CDR3 length equals 15 residues. Germline lookup yields CDR1 ENHRY and CDR2 SYGVKD. V was pared by 5 bases and J by 7 bases, with 12 bases of the junction left unmatched. As DNA, the CDR3 is TGTGCCATCAGTCCCCAAGAGGGACAGGCAACTGGCTACACCTTC. Translating it yields CAISPQEGQATGYTF.

The chain joins TRBV28 to TRBJ1-5; D uncertain. V was pared by 5 bases and J by 2 bases, with 10 bases between. Germline CDR1 and CDR2: MDHEN and SYDVKM. The CDR3 has 14 residues. The CDR3 sequence is CASSLGRRNQPQHF. The CDR3 nucleotides are TGTGCCAGCAGTCTCGGTCGGCGCAATCAGCCCCAGCATTTT.

The chain has TRBV9 and TRBJ2-7; 8 nucleotides agree with TRBD1. The length of the CDR3 is 15 residues. V trimming: 0 bases; J trimming: 9 bases; junction bases outside the gene matches: 11. Germline assignment: CDR1 SGDLS and CDR2 YYNGEE. In DNA form, the CDR3 reads TGTGCCAGCAGCGTAGGTTCCCAGGGGGCGCGGGCGCAGTACTTC. It encodes CASSVGSQGARAQYF.

This chain links TRBV28 with TRBJ2-7, with 7 bases aligning to TRBD1. CDR3 size: 15 residues. Per the germline V gene, CDR1 is MDHEN and CDR2 is SYDVKM. Trimming removed 3 bases from V and 2 bases from J; junction bases left unmatched: 7. The CDR3 DNA reads as TGTGCCAGCAGTTTTGAGGACAGGTTAGCCTACGAGCAGTACTTC. Amino acids: CASSFEDRLAYEQYF.

This rearrangement joins TRBV5-1 to TRBJ1-1; TRBD1 is a possible D gene (6 bases). CDR1 and CDR2 from the germline V gene are SGHRS and YFSETQ. The CDR3 consists of 13 residues. The germline V and J ends were trimmed by 6 bases and 1 base, with 10 bases remaining between them. The CDR3 reads CASKRDTNTEAFF. CDR3 in DNA: TGCGCCAGCAAACGGGACACGAACACTGAAGCTTTCTTT.

This rearrangement joins TRBV19 to TRBJ1-1; D perhaps matches TRBD1 (5 bases). Per the germline V gene, CDR1 is LNHDA and CDR2 is SQIVND (reference sequence). There are 12 residues in the CDR3. Deletions cut 9 bases from V and 0 bases from J, with 8 bases between. The CDR3 spells CASRGMNTEAFF. The CDR3 DNA reads TGTGCCAGCCGGGGGATGAACACTGAAGCTTTCTTT.

The chain recombines TRBV28 with TRBJ1-6, with D possibly matching TRBD1 (5 bases). V lost 5 bases and J 11 bases, leaving 16 bases between the germline ends. This CDR3 has 14 amino acids. Per the germline V gene, CDR1 is MDHEN and CDR2 is SYDVKM. The CDR3 is CASSLQGLWPPLHF. In DNA form, the CDR3 reads TGTGCCAGCAGTCTGCAGGGTCTTTGGCCACCCCTCCACTTT.

V usage is TRBV12-5 and J usage is TRBJ1-5; TRBD1 matches 7 bases. This CDR3 has 17 amino acids. The V gene's germline CDR1 is LGHNT and CDR2 FRNRAP. With 0 bases clipped from V and 1 base from J, the junction kept 6 bases outside the gene matches. Here the CDR3 DNA reads TGTGCTAGTGGTTTGGTAATGGAGGGGGCAAGCAATCAGCCCCAGCATTTT. Amino acids: CASGLVMEGASNQPQHF.

The V call is TRBV19, the J call TRBJ1-1; unclear D gene. The CDR3 extends over 13 amino acids. V lost 3 bases, J lost 3 bases, and 8 bases lay in between. The germline gives CDR1 LNHDA, CDR2 SQIVND (reference sequence). The CDR3 spells CASSIGSDTEAFF. The CDR3 DNA follows: TGTGCCAGTAGTATTGGGTCCGACACTGAAGCTTTCTTT.

The chain carries TRBV11-2 and TRBJ2-5, with 9 bases that match TRBD1. This CDR3 spans 16 amino acids. The germline V gene has CDR1 SGHAT and CDR2 FQNNGV. V dropped 6 bases and J dropped 0; count of bases not matched to a gene: 8. The CDR3 DNA reads TGTGCCAGCAGTTACAGGGGGCGCAGATACCAAGAGACCCAGTACTTC. This sequence encodes CASSYRGRRYQETQYF.

The chain uses TRBV29-1 and TRBJ2-7; D remains unclear. CDR3 length: 13 amino acids. The V gene lost 0 bases and the J gene lost 3 bases, with 9 bases spanning the gap. The germline CDR1 and CDR2 sequences are SQVTM and ANQGSEA. The CDR3 bases are TGCAGCGTTGAAGATCCCCGAAGCTACGAGCAGTACTTC. Its protein product is CSVEDPRSYEQYF.